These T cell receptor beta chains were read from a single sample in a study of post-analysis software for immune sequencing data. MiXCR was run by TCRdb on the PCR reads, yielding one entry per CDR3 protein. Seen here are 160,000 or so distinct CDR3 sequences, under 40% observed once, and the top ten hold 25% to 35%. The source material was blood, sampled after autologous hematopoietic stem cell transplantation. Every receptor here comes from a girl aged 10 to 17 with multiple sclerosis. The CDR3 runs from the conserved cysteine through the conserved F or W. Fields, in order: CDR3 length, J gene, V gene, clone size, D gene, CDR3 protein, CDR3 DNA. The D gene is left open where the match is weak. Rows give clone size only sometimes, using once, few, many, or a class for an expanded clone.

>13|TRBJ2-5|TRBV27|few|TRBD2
CATRDSGSVTQYF
TGTGCCACCCGGGATAGCGGGAGTGTGACCCAGTACTTC
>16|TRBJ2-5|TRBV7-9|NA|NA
CASSSLRESQGETQYF
TGTGCCAGCAGCTCCCTTCGGGAAAGCCAGGGGGAGACCCAGTACTTC
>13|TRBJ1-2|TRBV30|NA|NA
CAWSEDTAYGYTF
TGTGCCTGGAGTGAGGACACGGCCTATGGCTACACCTTC
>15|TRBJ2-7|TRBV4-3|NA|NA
CASSQGEGGSYEQYF
TGCGCCAGCAGCCAAGGGGAGGGGGGGTCCTACGAGCAGTACTTC
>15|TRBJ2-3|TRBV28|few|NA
CASRTILDPTDTQYF
TGTGCCAGCAGAACGATATTGGACCCCACAGATACGCAGTATTTT
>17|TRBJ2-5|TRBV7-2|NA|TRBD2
CASSPGHGGGARETQYF
TGTGCCAGCAGCCCCGGGCACGGCGGGGGGGCCAGAGAGACCCAGTACTTC
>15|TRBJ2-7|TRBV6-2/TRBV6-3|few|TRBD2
CASSRVSGVSYEQYF
TGTGCCAGCAGCCGGGTAAGCGGGGTCTCCTACGAGCAGTACTTC
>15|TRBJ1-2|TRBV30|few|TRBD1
CAWSARDRGYYGYTF
TGTGCCTGGAGTGCCCGGGACAGGGGATACTATGGCTACACCTTC
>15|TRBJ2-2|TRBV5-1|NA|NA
CASSLRVWDTGELFF
TGCGCCAGCAGCCTCCGGGTGTGGGACACCGGGGAGCTGTTTTTT
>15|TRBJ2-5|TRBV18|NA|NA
CASSPPIGTKETQYF
TGTGCCAGCTCACCACCGATAGGGACGAAGGAGACCCAGTACTTC
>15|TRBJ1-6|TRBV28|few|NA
CASSSAGVGNSPLHF
TGTGCCAGCAGTTCAGCCGGGGTCGGAAATTCACCCCTCCACTTT
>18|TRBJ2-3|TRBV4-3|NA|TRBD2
CASSQDGGLAGLADTQYF
TGCGCCAGCAGCCAAGATGGGGGACTAGCGGGATTGGCAGATACGCAGTATTTT
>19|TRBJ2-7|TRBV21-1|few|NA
CASIVAGGLERSSYNEQYF
TGTGCCAGCATCGTAGCGGGAGGACTCGAGAGGAGCTCCTACAATGAGCAGTACTTC
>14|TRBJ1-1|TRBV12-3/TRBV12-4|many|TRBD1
CASTPGQENTEAFF
TGTGCCAGCACCCCAGGACAGGAGAACACTGAAGCTTTCTTT
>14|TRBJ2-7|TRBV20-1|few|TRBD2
CSARDGLAVYEQYF
TGCAGTGCTAGAGATGGGCTAGCGGTCTACGAGCAGTACTTC
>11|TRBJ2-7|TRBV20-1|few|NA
CSATDRYEQYF
TGCAGTGCAACCGACAGATACGAGCAGTACTTC
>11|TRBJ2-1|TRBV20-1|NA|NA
CSARRVGEQFF
TGCAGTGCTAGAAGGGTGGGTGAGCAGTTCTTC